A single sample is the source of the 18 T cell receptor beta chains below, sequenced in a study of CD8 T cells in ankylosing spondylitis. Using its own MiXCR run on the 5' RACE reads, TCRdb lists one record per CDR3 protein. The sample holds roughly 130,000 distinct CDR3 sequences, roughly 8.4% seen once. Source material: synovial fluid, either unsorted or a sorted T cell fraction (not recorded which). Receptors originate from a male donor with ankylosing spondylitis.

This clonotype was recorded a few times. This rearrangement joins TRBV12-5 to TRBJ2-5, with a possible D match to TRBD2 (5 bases). The CDR3 has 17 residues. Germline CDR1 is LGHNT and CDR2 is FRNRAP. The V and J ends lost 2 bases and 6 bases respectively, with 22 bases between them. CDR3 region: CASGLTEDGKLGQTQYF. The CDR3 DNA reads TGTGCTAGTGGTTTGACGGAGGATGGAAAGCTTGGGCAGACCCAGTACTTC.

This clonotype was observed a few times. V and J are TRBV20-1 and TRBJ1-1; D gene unclear. Germline values: CDR1 DFQATT, CDR2 SNEGSKA (reference sequence). The ends were cut back, 6 bases at V and 4 bases at J, with 12 bases in the middle. This CDR3 has 12 residues. The CDR3, as DNA: TGCAGTGCCAAAGGGTTGGCCACTGAAGCTTTCTTT. Residues: CSAKGLATEAFF.

V is TRBV4-3 and J is TRBJ2-3; possibly TRBD2 for D (7 bases). Germline CDR1 LGHNA, CDR2 YSLEER. Deletions cut 3 bases from V and 14 bases from J, with 18 bases between. The CDR3 consists of 13 residues. DNA for the CDR3: TGCGCCAGCAGCCAGCAGCGGGACACTGGGTGGTATTTT. Translated, it gives CASSQQRDTGWYF.

The chain uses TRBV7-2 and TRBJ1-1, with D uncertain. The CDR3 has 16 residues. Germline-derived CDR1 and CDR2 are SGHTA and FQGNSA. V was cut by 2 bases and J by 1 base, with 14 bases left in between. CDR3 region: CASSLRMGSRNTEAFF. The CDR3 region has the DNA TGTGCCAGCAGCTTAAGAATGGGATCGAGGAACACTGAAGCTTTCTTT.

The gene calls are TRBV28 and TRBJ2-1, with TRBD2 matching over 8 bases. The germline V gene has CDR1 MDHEN and CDR2 SYDVKM. Losses at the gene ends were 6 bases for V and 2 bases for J; bases not matched to a gene: 18. CDR3 size: 19 residues. The DNA of the CDR3 is TGTGCCAGCAGCCCTCAAAGAGGACTAGCTTCAGCGACCTACAATGAGCAGTTCTTC. It codes for CASSPQRGLASATYNEQFF.

The J gene is TRBJ2-2, the V gene TRBV29-1, with D unclear. V lost 7 bases and J lost 0, with 6 bases in between. This CDR3 contains 12 residues. Germline CDR1 and CDR2: SQVTM and ANQGSEA. CDR3 nucleotides: TGCAGCGCGGCGACGAACACCGGGGAGCTGTTTTTT. This sequence encodes CSAATNTGELFF.

The chain combines TRBV30 with TRBJ2-2, with no clear D. V was cut by 2 bases and J by 1 base, with 8 bases left in between. Germline assignment: CDR1 GTSNPN and CDR2 SVGIG (reference sequence). The CDR3 is 14 amino acids. For the CDR3, the DNA is TGTGCCTGGAGTTCCAGGAGGAACACCGGGGAGCTGTTTTTT. It translates to CAWSSRRNTGELFF.

This clonotype was counted many times. In DNA form, the CDR3 reads TGTGCCAGCAGCTCACAGGGAGTGGTGTTCGGCTATGGCTACACCTTC. Translated: CASSSQGVVFGYGYTF. The V and J genes are TRBV9 and TRBJ1-2; weak D call: TRBD1 (6 bases). V was pared by 4 bases and J by 4 bases, with 20 bases between. The CDR3 has 16 residues. CDR1 and CDR2 from the germline V gene are SGDLS and YYNGEE.

This clonotype was counted only a few times. CDR3 loop: CASSLGGARSPLHF. Written as DNA, the CDR3 is TGTGCCAGCAGTTTGGGAGGGGCACGATCACCCCTCCACTTT. V gene TRBV28 combines with J gene TRBJ1-6, with D tentatively TRBD1 (5 bases). The germline V gene has CDR1 MDHEN and CDR2 SYDVKM. V was trimmed by 3 bases and J by 10 bases, leaving 13 bases between them. The CDR3 contains 14 residues.

This clonotype appeared many times. V gene TRBV20-1 combines with J gene TRBJ1-1; 10 bases match TRBD1. This CDR3 spans 20 amino acids. CDR1 and CDR2 from the germline V gene are DFQATT and SNEGSKA (reference sequence). The trim removed 1 base at V and 9 bases at J, leaving 26 bases unmatched. The CDR3 here is CSARAPQQTGGYPSEFQAFF. The CDR3 DNA sequence: TGCAGTGCTAGAGCACCCCAGCAGACAGGGGGCTACCCATCCGAGTTTCAAGCTTTCTTT.

V usage is TRBV10-1 and J usage is TRBJ2-2, with 10 bases identical to TRBD1. There are 16 residues in the CDR3. Germline CDR1 reads WNHNN; CDR2 reads SYGVQD (reference sequence). Trimming at V came to 5 bases and at J to 5 bases, leaving 8 bases not matched to a gene. DNA of the CDR3: TGCGCCAGCAGTCCCTTGACAGGGGGCTTGACCGGGGAGCTGTTTTTT. It yields the protein CASSPLTGGLTGELFF.

This clonotype was seen repeatedly, ten times or more. The chain employs TRBV7-9 and TRBJ2-7; D perhaps matches TRBD1 (6 bases). Looked up from germline, CDR1 is SEHNR and CDR2 is FQNEAQ (reference sequence). V dropped 6 bases and J dropped 0 bases, with 9 bases sitting between them. This CDR3 comprises 13 residues. The CDR3 coding sequence is TGTGCCAGCAGGAGCAGGGGCTCCTACGAGCAGTACTTC. Translating gives CASRSRGSYEQYF. The variable domain in full, completed from reference TRBV7-9 and TRBJ2-7, reads DTGVSQNPRHKITKRGQNVTFRCDPISEHNRLYWYRQTLGQGPEFLTYFQNEAQLEKSRLLSDRFSAERPKGSFSTLEIQRTEQGDSAMYLCASRSRGSYEQYFGPGTRLTVT.

The chain recombines TRBV7-2 with TRBJ2-3; 10 bases line up with TRBD2. With V trimmed by 2 bases and J by 3 bases, 11 bases remained unmatched. The V gene's germline CDR1 is SGHTA and CDR2 FQGNSA. The CDR3 contains 18 residues. The CDR3 DNA reads TGTGCCAGCAGCTTAACGGCCGGAGCGGGGGGGATTACAGATACGCAGTATTTT. This translates into CASSLTAGAGGITDTQYF.

This clonotype came up many times. The chain combines TRBV4-3 with TRBJ2-1; possibly TRBD2 for D (6 bases). Trimming stripped 4 bases from V and 4 bases from J, with 17 bases between. The germline gives CDR1 LGHNA, CDR2 YSLEER. The CDR3 consists of 16 residues. The chain's CDR3 is CASSLGPLGGYNEQFF. The CDR3 DNA follows: TGCGCCAGCAGCCTCGGACCTCTCGGGGGTTACAATGAGCAGTTCTTC.

This clonotype turned up a few times. The chain combines TRBV4-1 with TRBJ2-3; 11 bases match TRBD2. This CDR3 contains 16 residues. Per germline, CDR1 MGHRA and CDR2 YSYEKL. V was pared by 4 bases and J by 0 bases, with 3 bases of the junction left unmatched. CDR3: CASSLSGRASTDTQYF. CDR3 bases: TGCGCCAGCAGCCTTAGCGGGAGGGCTAGCACAGATACGCAGTATTTT.

This clonotype was seen a handful of times. The chain links TRBV20-1 to TRBJ1-4; a weak D match, TRBD1 (5 bases). CDR1 is DFQATT and CDR2 is SNEGSKA in the germline V gene (reference sequence). V lost 4 bases to trimming and J lost 6 bases, with 15 bases between them. This CDR3 has 14 amino acids. CDR3 sequence: CSATPQGSHEKLFF. CDR3 coding DNA: TGCAGTGCTACCCCCCAGGGATCACATGAAAAACTGTTTTTT.

The chain recombines TRBV12-3 or TRBV12-4 with TRBJ1-1; D is unresolved. The CDR3 extends over 14 amino acids. The V end was cut by 1 base, the J end by 3 bases, with 9 bases between. Here the CDR3 DNA reads TGTGCCAGCAGTTTAGACGTGGGGTACACTGAAGCTTTCTTT. Encoded protein: CASSLDVGYTEAFF.

This clonotype is classed as medium-sized. This chain uses TRBV10-3 with TRBJ1-4; D gene ambiguous. The V and J ends lost 0 bases and 8 bases respectively, with 4 bases between them. Germline V CDR1 and CDR2: ENHRY, SYGVKD. The CDR3 consists of 12 residues. CDR3 residues: CAISESVEKLFF. Here the CDR3 DNA reads TGTGCCATCAGTGAGTCGGTGGAAAAACTGTTTTTT.